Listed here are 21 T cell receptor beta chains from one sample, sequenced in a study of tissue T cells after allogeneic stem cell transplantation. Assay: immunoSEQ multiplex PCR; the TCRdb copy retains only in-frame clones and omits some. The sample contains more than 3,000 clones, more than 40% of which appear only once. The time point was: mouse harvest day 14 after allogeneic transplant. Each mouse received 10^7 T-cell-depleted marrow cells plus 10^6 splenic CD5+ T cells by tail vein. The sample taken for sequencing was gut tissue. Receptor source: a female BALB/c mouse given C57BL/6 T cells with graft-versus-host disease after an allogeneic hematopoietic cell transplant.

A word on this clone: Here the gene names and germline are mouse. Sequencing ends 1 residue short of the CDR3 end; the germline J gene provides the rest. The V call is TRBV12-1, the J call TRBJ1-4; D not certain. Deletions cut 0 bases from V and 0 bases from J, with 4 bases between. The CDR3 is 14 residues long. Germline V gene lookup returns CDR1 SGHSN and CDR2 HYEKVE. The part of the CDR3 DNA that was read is TGTGCCAGCTCTCTCGATATTTCCAACGAAAGATTATTT. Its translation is CASSLDISNERLF. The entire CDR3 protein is CASSLDISNERLFF.

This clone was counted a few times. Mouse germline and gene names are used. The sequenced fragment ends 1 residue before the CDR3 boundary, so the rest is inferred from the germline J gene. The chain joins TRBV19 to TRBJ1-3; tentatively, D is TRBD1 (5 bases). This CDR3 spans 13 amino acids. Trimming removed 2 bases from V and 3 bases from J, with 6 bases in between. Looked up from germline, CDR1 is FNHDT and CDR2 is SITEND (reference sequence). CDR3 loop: CASSIGHGNTLYF. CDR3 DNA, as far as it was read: TGTGCCAGCAGTATCGGACATGGAAATACGCTCTAT.

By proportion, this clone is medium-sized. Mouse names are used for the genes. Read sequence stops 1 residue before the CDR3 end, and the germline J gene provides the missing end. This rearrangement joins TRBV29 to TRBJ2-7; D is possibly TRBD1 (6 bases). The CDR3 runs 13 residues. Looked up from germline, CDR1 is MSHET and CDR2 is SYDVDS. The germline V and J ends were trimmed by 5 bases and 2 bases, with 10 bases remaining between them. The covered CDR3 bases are TGTGCTAGCAGTCCCGGGACAACCTATGAACAGTAC. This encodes CASSPGTTYEQY. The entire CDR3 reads CASSPGTTYEQYF. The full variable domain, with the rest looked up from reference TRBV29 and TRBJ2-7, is DMKVTQMPRYLIKRMGENVLLECGQDMSHETMYWYRQDPGLGLQLIYISYDVDSNSEGDIPKGYRVSRKKREHFSLILDSAKTNQTSVYFCASSPGTTYEQYFGPGTRLTVL.

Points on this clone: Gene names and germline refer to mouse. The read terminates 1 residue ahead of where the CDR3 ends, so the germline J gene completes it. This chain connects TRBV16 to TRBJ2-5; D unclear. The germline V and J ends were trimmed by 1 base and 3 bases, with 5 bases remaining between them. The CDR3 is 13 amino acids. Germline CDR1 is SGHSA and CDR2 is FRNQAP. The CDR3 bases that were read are TGTGCAAGCAGCTTAGGGTCTCAAGACACCCAGTAC. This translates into CASSLGSQDTQY. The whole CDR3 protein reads CASSLGSQDTQYF.

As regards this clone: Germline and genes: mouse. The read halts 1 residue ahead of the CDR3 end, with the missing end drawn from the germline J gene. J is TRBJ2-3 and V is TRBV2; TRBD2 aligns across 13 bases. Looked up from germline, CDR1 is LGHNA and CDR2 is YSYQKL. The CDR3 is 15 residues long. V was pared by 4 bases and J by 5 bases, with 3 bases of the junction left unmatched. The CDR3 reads CASSPDWGGLETLYF. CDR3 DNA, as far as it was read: TGTGCCAGCAGCCCGGACTGGGGGGGCTTAGAAACGCTGTAT.

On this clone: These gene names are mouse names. CDR3 sequence reads: CASSLGTDTEVFF. The DNA read from the CDR3 is TGTGCCAGCAGTTTAGGGACAGACACAGAAGTCTTC. The chain has TRBV15 and TRBJ1-1; D may be TRBD1 (6 bases). With the read ending 1 residue before the CDR3 end, the germline J gene is used to fill in that end. V lost 1 base and J lost 3, with 6 bases in between. The germline gives CDR1 SGHND, CDR2 FRSKSL. This CDR3 has 13 amino acids.

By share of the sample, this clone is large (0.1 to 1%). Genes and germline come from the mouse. The sequenced CDR3 bases are TGTGCCAGCAGTGGTACTGCCTATGAACAGTAC. Its translation: CASSGTAYEQY. The full CDR3 protein reads CASSGTAYEQYF. This chain links TRBV22 with TRBJ2-7; the DNA was not used to check the table's D call, TRBD2. Sequencing ends 1 residue short of the CDR3 end; the germline J gene provides the rest. TRBV22 is a pseudogene segment. The CDR3 extends over 12 amino acids.

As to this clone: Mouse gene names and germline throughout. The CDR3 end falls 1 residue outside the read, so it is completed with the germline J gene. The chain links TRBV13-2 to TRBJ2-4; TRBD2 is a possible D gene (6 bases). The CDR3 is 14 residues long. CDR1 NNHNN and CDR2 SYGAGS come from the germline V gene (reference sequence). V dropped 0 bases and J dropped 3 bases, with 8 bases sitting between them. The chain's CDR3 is CASGDGGVQNTLYF. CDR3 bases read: TGTGCCAGCGGTGATGGGGGGGTGCAAAACACCTTGTAC.

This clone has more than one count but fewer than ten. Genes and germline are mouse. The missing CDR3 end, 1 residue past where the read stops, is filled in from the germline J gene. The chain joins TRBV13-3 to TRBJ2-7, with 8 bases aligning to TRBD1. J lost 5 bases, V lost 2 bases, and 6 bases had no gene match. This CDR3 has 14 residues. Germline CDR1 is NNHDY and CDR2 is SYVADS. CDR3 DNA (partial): TGTGCCAGCAGTGAAGGGCAGGGGGCGCATGAACAGTAC. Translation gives CASSEGQGAHEQY. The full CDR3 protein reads CASSEGQGAHEQYF.

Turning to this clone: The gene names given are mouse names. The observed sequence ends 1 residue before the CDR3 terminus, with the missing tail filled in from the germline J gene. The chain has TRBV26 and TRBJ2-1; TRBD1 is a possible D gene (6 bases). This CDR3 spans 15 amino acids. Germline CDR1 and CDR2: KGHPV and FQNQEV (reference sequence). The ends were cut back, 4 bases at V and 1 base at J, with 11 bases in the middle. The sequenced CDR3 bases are TGTGCCAGCAGTCCCCAGGGGCCGAACTATGCTGAGCAGTTC. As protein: CASSPQGPNYAEQF. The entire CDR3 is CASSPQGPNYAEQFF.

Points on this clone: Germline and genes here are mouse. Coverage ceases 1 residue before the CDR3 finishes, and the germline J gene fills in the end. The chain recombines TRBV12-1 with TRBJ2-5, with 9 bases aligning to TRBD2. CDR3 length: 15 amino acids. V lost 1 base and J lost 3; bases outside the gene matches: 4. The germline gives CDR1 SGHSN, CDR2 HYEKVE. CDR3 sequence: CASSLNWGVQDTQYF. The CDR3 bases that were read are TGTGCCAGCTCTCTAAACTGGGGGGTGCAAGACACCCAGTAC.

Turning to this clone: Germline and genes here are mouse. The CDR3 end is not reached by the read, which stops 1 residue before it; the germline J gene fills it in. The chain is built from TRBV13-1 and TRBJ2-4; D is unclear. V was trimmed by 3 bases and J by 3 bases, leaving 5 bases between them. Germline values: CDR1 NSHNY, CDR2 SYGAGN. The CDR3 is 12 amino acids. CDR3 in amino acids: CASSGAQNTLYF. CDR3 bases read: TGTGCCAGCAGTGGGGCCCAAAACACCTTGTAC.

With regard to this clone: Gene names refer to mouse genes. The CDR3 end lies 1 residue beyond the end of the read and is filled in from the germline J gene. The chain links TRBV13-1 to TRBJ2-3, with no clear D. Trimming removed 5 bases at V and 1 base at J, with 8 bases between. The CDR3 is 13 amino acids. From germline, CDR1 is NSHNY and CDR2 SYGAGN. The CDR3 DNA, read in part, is TGTGCCAGCAGGGGGTCTGGTGCAGAAACGCTGTAT. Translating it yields CASRGSGAETLY. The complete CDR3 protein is CASRGSGAETLYF.

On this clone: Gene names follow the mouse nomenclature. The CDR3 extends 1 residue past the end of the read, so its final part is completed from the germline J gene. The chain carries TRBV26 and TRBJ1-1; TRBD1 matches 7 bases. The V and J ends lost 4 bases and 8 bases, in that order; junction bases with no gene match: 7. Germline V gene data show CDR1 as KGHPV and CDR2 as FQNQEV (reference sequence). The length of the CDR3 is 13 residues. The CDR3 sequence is CASSPGQGVEVFF. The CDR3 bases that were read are TGTGCCAGCAGTCCCGGGCAGGGGGTGGAAGTCTTC.

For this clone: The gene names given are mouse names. The CDR3 spells CASSRQGEEQYF. The DNA read from the CDR3 is TGTGCCAGCTCTCGACAGGGAGAGGAACAGTAC. The J gene is TRBJ2-7, the V gene TRBV12-2; the match to TRBD1 covers 7 bases. The read terminates 1 residue ahead of where the CDR3 ends, so the germline J gene completes it. This CDR3 has 12 amino acids. Looked up from germline, CDR1 is SGHLS and CDR2 is HYDKME. V was pared by 2 bases and J by 7 bases, with 4 bases of the junction left unmatched.

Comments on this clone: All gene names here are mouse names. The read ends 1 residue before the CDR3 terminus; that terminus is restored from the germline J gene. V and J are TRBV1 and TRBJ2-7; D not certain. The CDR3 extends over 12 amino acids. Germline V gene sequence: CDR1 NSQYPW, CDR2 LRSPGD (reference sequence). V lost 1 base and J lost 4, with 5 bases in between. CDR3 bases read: TGCACCTGCAGTGCAGGCAATTATGAACAGTAC. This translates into CTCSAGNYEQY. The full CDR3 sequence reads CTCSAGNYEQYF.

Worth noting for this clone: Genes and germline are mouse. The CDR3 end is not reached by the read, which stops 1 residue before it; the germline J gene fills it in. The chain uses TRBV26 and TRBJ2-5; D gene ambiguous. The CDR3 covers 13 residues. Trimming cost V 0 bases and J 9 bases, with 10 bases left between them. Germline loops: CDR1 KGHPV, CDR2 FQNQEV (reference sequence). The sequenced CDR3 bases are TGTGCCAGCAGTCTGTCCGGGGAAGGGACCCAGTAC. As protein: CASSLSGEGTQY. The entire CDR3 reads CASSLSGEGTQYF.

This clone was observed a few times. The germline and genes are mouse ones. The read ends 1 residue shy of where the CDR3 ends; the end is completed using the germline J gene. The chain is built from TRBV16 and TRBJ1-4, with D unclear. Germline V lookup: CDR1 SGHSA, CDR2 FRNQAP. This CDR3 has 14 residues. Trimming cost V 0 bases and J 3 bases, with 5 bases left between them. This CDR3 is CASSLEAANERLFF. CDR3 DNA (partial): TGTGCAAGCAGCTTAGAGGCGGCCAACGAAAGATTATTT.

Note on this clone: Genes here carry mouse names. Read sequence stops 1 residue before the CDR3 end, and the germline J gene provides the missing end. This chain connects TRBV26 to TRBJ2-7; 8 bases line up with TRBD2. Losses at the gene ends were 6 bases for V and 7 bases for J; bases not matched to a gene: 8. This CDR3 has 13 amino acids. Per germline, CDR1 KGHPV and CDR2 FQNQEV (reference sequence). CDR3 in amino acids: CASSRGGREEQYF. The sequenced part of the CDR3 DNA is TGTGCCAGCAGCCGGGGGGGGCGCGAAGAACAGTAC.

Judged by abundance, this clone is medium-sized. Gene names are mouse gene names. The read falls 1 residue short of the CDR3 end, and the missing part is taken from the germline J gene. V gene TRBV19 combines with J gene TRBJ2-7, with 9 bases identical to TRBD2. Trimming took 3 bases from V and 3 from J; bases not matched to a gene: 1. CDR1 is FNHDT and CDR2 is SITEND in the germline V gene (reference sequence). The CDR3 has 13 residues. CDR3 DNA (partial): TGTGCCAGCAGTAACTGGGGGGTCTATGAACAGTAC. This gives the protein CASSNWGVYEQY. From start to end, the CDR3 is CASSNWGVYEQYF.

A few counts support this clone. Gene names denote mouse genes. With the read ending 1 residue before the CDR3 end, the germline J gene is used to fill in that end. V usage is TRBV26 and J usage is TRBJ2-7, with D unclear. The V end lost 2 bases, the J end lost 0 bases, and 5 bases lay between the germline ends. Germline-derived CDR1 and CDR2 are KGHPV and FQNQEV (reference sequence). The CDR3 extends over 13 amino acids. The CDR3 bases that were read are TGTGCCAGCAGTCTGGGCAACTCCTATGAACAGTAC. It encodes CASSLGNSYEQY. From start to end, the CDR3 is CASSLGNSYEQYF.